Listed below are T cell receptor beta chains from one sample, sequenced in a study of cytomegalovirus exposure and HLA in healthy donors. Clones were read by immunoSEQ multiplex PCR, and TCRdb kept only the in-frame ones, dropping some. The data hold 150,000 to 200,000 clones, with around two thirds observed a single time. The specimen sequenced was PBMCs. The receptors were gathered from a man under 40 in good health and CMV-seropositive. CDR3s include the opening cysteine and the closing phenylalanine or tryptophan.

CASKRRASGQETQYF,TRBV5-1
CASSLGLAGARTGELFF,TRBV28
CASSVFSGRSTGELFF,TRBV9
CASSVRTSGIYNEQFF,TRBV4-1
CASGLGQGATDMNTEAFF,TRBV12-5
CASSQTSANTGELFF,TRBV7-3
CASGRTGLSSYNSPLHF,TRBV9
CASSLRVSTQPQHF,TRBV5-8
CASTGFTGRVADTQYF,TRBV6-6
CASRSTGKGYEQYF,TRBV6-1
CASSYLRLDEQYF,TRBV6-6
CAIRDRETEAFF,TRBV10-3
CASSDSFGTGGEQFF,TRBV9
CASSPDVQGREAFF,TRBV19
CASSGQGSTEAFF,TRBV10-1
CASSERDRGNDEQFF,TRBV6-1
CASSQPQTGSSYNEQFF,TRBV4-2
CASASGQPSPRNTEAFF,TRBV27
CASSSFGTSVQETQYF,TRBV11-2
CASSFRLAVNEQFF,TRBV7-2
CASRLGDRGLYNEQFF,TRBV7-2
CASSYTQYEQYF,TRBV5-1
CASTLRGGQGAYTEAFF,TRBV4-1
CASSLNGLAHNEQFF,TRBV7-9
CASTLAGTGVEKLFF,TRBV28
CAISDPVAAGERTDTQYF,TRBV10-3
CASSHRTGTTGEQFF,TRBV13
CAWTGSYNEQFF,TRBV30
CASSLGEGGMYEQYF,TRBV11-2
CASSEDRGDTQYF,TRBV6-4
CASSRDRYNEQFF,TRBV6-5
CASSVAGVGELFF,TRBV6-5
CASSLLAGGTDTQYF,TRBV19
CASSYPGGVGGYTF,TRBV6-5
CASSFKGAGDTQYF,TRBV13